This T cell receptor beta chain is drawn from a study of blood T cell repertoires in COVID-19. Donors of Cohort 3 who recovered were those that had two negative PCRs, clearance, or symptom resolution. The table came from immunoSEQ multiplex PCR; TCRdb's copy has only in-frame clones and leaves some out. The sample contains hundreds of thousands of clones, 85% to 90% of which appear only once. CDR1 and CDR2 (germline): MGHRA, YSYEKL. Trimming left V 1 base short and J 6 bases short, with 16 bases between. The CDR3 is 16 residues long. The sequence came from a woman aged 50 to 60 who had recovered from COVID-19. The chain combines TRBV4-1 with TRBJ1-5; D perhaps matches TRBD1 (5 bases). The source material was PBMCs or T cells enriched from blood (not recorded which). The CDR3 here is CASSQAGADISQPQHF. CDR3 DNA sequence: TGCGCCAGCAGCCAAGCTGGGGCAGACATAAGTCAGCCCCAGCATTTT.